Below, 8 T cell receptor beta chains from the same sample are listed, as sequenced in a study of CD8+ T cells in alopecia areata. Treatment meaning: oral pan-JAK inhibitor, 5-10 mg twice daily. Researchers took lesional scalp punch biopsies and peripheral blood from people who were alopecia areata patients. Following extraction, RNA underwent reverse transcription to cDNA, which served as the sequencing template. Sequenced by immunoSEQ multiplex PCR; TCRdb stores in-frame clones only, minus some. The sample lists 4,000 to 5,000 clones; about 91% were seen once. The input for sequencing was skin, taken at week 4, from a patient treated with tofacitinib. The receptor source for this set is a human donor with alopecia areata.

V usage is TRBV2 and J usage is TRBJ1-2; TRBD1 is a possible D gene (6 bases). The CDR3 spans 14 residues. The V end was cut by 8 bases, the J end by 8 bases, with 21 bases between. Per the germline V gene, CDR1 is SNHLY and CDR2 is FYNNEI. DNA of the CDR3: TGTGCCAGCCATATTCTAAGACAGGTTTTGGGCTACACCTTC. As protein: CASHILRQVLGYTF.

The chain joins TRBV4-3 to TRBJ1-2, with D possibly being TRBD1 (6 bases). The ends were cut back, 4 bases at V and 6 bases at J, with 18 bases in the middle. The germline gives CDR1 LGHNA, CDR2 YSLEER. The length of the CDR3 is 15 residues. The CDR3 loop reads CASSPQPDRTHGYTF. Written as DNA, the CDR3 is TGCGCCAGCAGCCCCCAACCGGACAGAACGCATGGCTACACCTTC.

This sequence joins TRBV4-1 and TRBJ1-1, with TRBD1 as a possible D gene (5 bases). CDR1 and CDR2 (germline): MGHRA, YSYEKL. The CDR3 spans 14 residues. V dropped 5 bases and J dropped 7 bases, with 17 bases sitting between them. CDR3: CASSKWAREDEAFF. CDR3 nucleotide sequence: TGCGCCAGCAGCAAGTGGGCCAGGGAAGATGAAGCTTTCTTT.

This clone ranks as large. The chain recombines TRBV9 with TRBJ1-1; D gene ambiguous. Germline V gene sequence: CDR1 SGDLS, CDR2 YYNGEE. The CDR3 runs to 14 residues. Trimming took 4 bases from V and 1 from J, leaving 11 bases between them. The CDR3 coding sequence is TGTGCCAGCAGCCAAGGACTGACGAACACTGAAGCTTTCTTT. This translates into CASSQGLTNTEAFF. The full variable domain, completed using reference TRBV9 and TRBJ1-1, is DSGVTQTPKHLITATGQRVTLRCSPRSGDLSVYWYQQSLDQGLQFLIQYYNGEERAKGNILERFSAQQFPDLHSELNLSSLELGDSALYFCASSQGLTNTEAFFGQGTRLTVV.

The rearrangement joins TRBV5-1 to TRBJ1-2; TRBD1 matches 7 bases. From germline, CDR1 is SGHRS and CDR2 YFSETQ. The CDR3 runs to 14 residues. V dropped 3 bases and J dropped 2; count of bases not matched to a gene: 4. The CDR3 DNA sequence: TGCGCCAGCAGCTCGTCGGGACAGAACTATGGCTACACCTTC. Translation: CASSSSGQNYGYTF.

In DNA, the CDR3 is TGCGCCAGCAGCCAAGAACATGGGACGGAAAACTACGAGCAGTACTTC. Translation: CASSQEHGTENYEQYF. V and J are TRBV4-1 and TRBJ2-7; D is perhaps TRBD1 or TRBD2 (5 bases each). The CDR3 covers 16 residues. Trimming pared 0 bases from V and 3 bases from J, leaving 15 bases between. CDR1 and CDR2 (germline): MGHRA, YSYEKL.

This clone showed up just once. The chain is built from TRBV19 and TRBJ1-2, with unresolved D. CDR1 LNHDA and CDR2 SQIVND come from the germline V gene (reference sequence). The ends were cut back, 9 bases at V and 6 bases at J, with 26 bases in the middle. CDR3 size: 16 residues. The CDR3 here is CASHGRQVLQFHGYTF. CDR3 coding DNA: TGTGCCAGCCATGGGCGTCAGGTCCTGCAGTTCCATGGCTACACCTTC.

This chain connects TRBV7-2 to TRBJ1-1, with D uncertain. The CDR3 runs 13 residues. Trimming left V 9 bases short and J 1 base short, with 12 bases between. Looked up from germline, CDR1 is SGHTA and CDR2 is FQGNSA. CDR3 nucleotide sequence: TGTGCCAGTGACGCCACTCAGAACACTGAAGCTTTCTTT. Translating gives CASDATQNTEAFF.